The TCR beta chain described here comes from a study of blood T cells in healthy people across ages. All donors came from Russia, were Caucasian and healthy, and spanned ages roughly 6 to 95. Comment on this clonotype: Its antigen is as yet unknown.

The study's findings and limits: CMV infection status of these donors was not known. Both higher diversity and more naive CD4+ cells marked long-lived donors when set against aged donors. Naive T cell percentage strongly correlated with TCR beta diversity.

V was pared by 8 bases and J by 4 bases, with 10 bases of the junction left unmatched. CDR1 and CDR2 from the germline V gene are MNHEY and SVGAGI. The CDR3 runs 15 residues. Sample-barcoded 5' priming and a J-beta primer mix drove a second PCR of about 6 to 12 cycles. From the 5' RACE reads, TCRdb called clonotypes with MiXCR, one entry per CDR3 protein. The repertoire holds roughly 1,700,000 distinct CDR3 sequences, with under 30% as singletons. The chain uses TRBV6-5 and TRBJ1-2, with 10 bases matching TRBD1. The receptor was derived from a woman aged 25 to 39 in good health. Sample: blood. CDR3 sequence reads: CASRRGQGFRYGYTF. For the CDR3, the DNA is TGTGCCAGCCGGCGGGGACAGGGGTTTCGCTATGGCTACACCTTC.